This paragraph reports one TCR beta chain. Antigen specificity is unknown. Trimming cost V 4 bases and J 3 bases, with 16 bases left between them. CDR1 is MNHEY, CDR2 SMNVEV, per germline (reference sequence). The CDR3 covers 15 residues. These data come from a study of cytomegalovirus exposure and HLA in healthy donors. A multiplex PCR was run with 60 Vbeta primers and 13 Jbeta primers. TCRdb's copy holds only in-frame clones and misses some; the assay was immunoSEQ multiplex PCR. Seen here are under 150,000 clones, 70% to 80% observed once, and the top ten hold 3.9%. Study-wide points: Equally common other TCR beta chains were less clonally expanded than HLA-associated ones, a later analysis found. Analyses of presence/absence relied on an assumption of roughly uniform sequencing depth across donors. An analysis that came later showed most CMV-associated TCR beta chains appearing HLA-restricted.

Sample: PBMCs. The source of this sequence is a man aged 18 to 29 in good health and CMV-seronegative. This chain joins TRBV27 and TRBJ2-7, with D possibly matching TRBD1 (6 bases). The CDR3 loop is CASSSPTTGFYEQYF. Written as DNA, the CDR3 is TGTGCCAGCAGTTCACCTACAACAGGGTTCTACGAGCAGTACTTC.